These T cell receptor beta chains were read from a single sample in a study of blood T cell repertoires in COVID-19. Profiled with immunoSEQ multiplex PCR; TCRdb holds only in-frame clones, not every one. The sample lists 200,000 to 250,000 clones, under 90% seen once, with 4.5% to 6% in the top ten. The sequenced material came from peripheral blood. The receptors originated from a woman aged 60-70 years who had recovered from COVID-19. Both conserved end residues are part of each CDR3. The D gene is left open where the match is weak. The listing skips clone size in some rows; elsewhere it reads once, few, many or a size class.

D	size	V	J	DNA	CDR3
-	-	TRBV19	TRBJ2-7	TGTGCCAGTAGTATAGATCCCTTTTCCTACGAGCAGTACTTC	CASSIDPFSYEQYF
-	-	TRBV18	TRBJ1-1	TGTGCCAGCTCACCAAAGGGGCAGGGGAGTACTGAAGCTTTCTTT	CASSPKGQGSTEAFF
TRBD1	-	TRBV2	TRBJ1-5	TGTGCCAGCACGCGAGGGGGACCGGGACAGGGGTTAGGTCAGCCCCAGCATTTT	CASTRGGPGQGLGQPQHF
TRBD2	-	TRBV7-9	TRBJ2-1	TGTGCCAGCAGCCGACTAGCGGGGGACTCCTACAATGAGCAGTTCTTC	CASSRLAGDSYNEQFF
TRBD2	-	TRBV5-4	TRBJ2-3	TGTGCCAGCAGCCCGGAGGCTAGCGGGACAGATACGCAGTATTTT	CASSPEASGTDTQYF
-	-	TRBV7-2	TRBJ1-2	TGTGCCAGCAGCTTAGCTACACCGGGCTATGGCTACACCTTC	CASSLATPGYGYTF
-	many	TRBV4-1	TRBJ1-2	TGCGCCAGCAGCCAAGACAATCAGTACTATGGCTACACCTTC	CASSQDNQYYGYTF
-	-	TRBV18	TRBJ1-2	TGTGCCAGCTCACCACCCGGGGCTAACTATGGCTACACCTTC	CASSPPGANYGYTF
-	-	TRBV3-1/TRBV3-2	TRBJ1-1	TGTGCCAGCAGCCCTTTGTACGGGGGGGACACTGAAGCTTTCTTT	CASSPLYGGDTEAFF
-	-	TRBV4-3	TRBJ2-2	TGCGCCAGCAAACAGGGTTCTCATGCCGGGGAGCTGTTTTTT	CASKQGSHAGELFF
-	-	TRBV2	TRBJ1-2	TGTGCCAGCAGTGAAGGGGCAGCCTATGGCTACACCTTC	CASSEGAAYGYTF
-	few	TRBV15	TRBJ1-2	TGTGCCACCAGCACATCTAACTATGGCTACACCTTC	CATSTSNYGYTF
-	-	TRBV19	TRBJ2-7	TGTGCCAGTAGTGCCCTCCCGCGGGACGAGCAGTACTTC	CASSALPRDEQYF
TRBD1	-	TRBV2	TRBJ2-5	TGTGCCAGCAGCGCAAACAGGGGGCGCGGGGAGACCCAGTACTTC	CASSANRGRGETQYF
-	-	TRBV3-1/TRBV3-2	TRBJ2-1	TGTGCCAGCATGGGGGGTGGAGGGGGCACCTACAATGAGCAGTTCTTC	CASMGGGGGTYNEQFF
TRBD1	once	TRBV15	TRBJ1-2	TGTGCCACCAGCAGCCCGGGACAGGGGGCAGCGGGCTACACCTTC	CATSSPGQGAAGYTF
-	few	TRBV30	TRBJ1-1	TGTGCCTGGAGTTATCCCCACTTGGGCCCTGAAGCTTTCTTT	CAWSYPHLGPEAFF
TRBD2	-	TRBV5-4	TRBJ2-3	TGTGCCAGCAGCTTGGGCCCAGTTGGGACTAGCCGGGGCACAGATACGCAGTATTTT	CASSLGPVGTSRGTDTQYF
-	-	TRBV11-2	TRBJ2-2	TGTGCCAGCAGCTTAGCCCACGGGGAGCTGTTTTTT	CASSLAHGELFF
-	-	TRBV25-1	TRBJ1-4	TGTGCCAGCAGTCATCCGGGTTTTGCCTCTAATGAAAAACTGTTTTTT	CASSHPGFASNEKLFF
-	-	TRBV6-5	TRBJ2-1	TGTGCCAGCAGACGGGGGGCAGTCTACAATGAGCAGTTCTTC	CASRRGAVYNEQFF
-	-	TRBV6-5	TRBJ2-3	TGTGCCAGCAGTTACTCGACCAGACTTAGCACAGATACGCAGTATTTT	CASSYSTRLSTDTQYF
TRBD1	-	TRBV10-2	TRBJ1-1	TGCGCCAGCAGGCCTTCCGGGACAGGGGTAGCTTTCTTT	CASRPSGTGVAFF
-	-	TRBV4-2	TRBJ2-1	TGTGCCAGCACCCAGGGGGGGCGCGGCGACAATGAGCAGTTCTTC	CASTQGGRGDNEQFF
-	-	TRBV30	TRBJ2-7	TGTGCCTGGAGTAGGGACACCCCCTACGAGCAGTACTTC	CAWSRDTPYEQYF
-	-	TRBV19	TRBJ2-5	TGTGCCAGTAGTATCGGACAGAGGGGGACCCAGTACTTC	CASSIGQRGTQYF
TRBD1	-	TRBV18	TRBJ1-1	TGTGCCAGCTCACCCGGGACAGGAGACACTGAAGCTTTCTTT	CASSPGTGDTEAFF
TRBD1	-	TRBV5-1	TRBJ1-1	TGCGCCAGCAGCTCCCGGGGACAGGGTAAGAGTACGGACACTGAAGCTTTCTTT	CASSSRGQGKSTDTEAFF
-	-	TRBV18	TRBJ2-7	TGTGCCAGCTCACCGGGACAAGACTACGAGCAGTACTTC	CASSPGQDYEQYF
-	few	TRBV19	TRBJ2-7	TGTGCCAGTAGTGACAGGCCGCACACCTACGAGCAGTACTTC	CASSDRPHTYEQYF
TRBD1	-	TRBV7-2	TRBJ1-2	TGTGCCAGCGGGTCGACAGGGAGTATGGATGGCTACACCTTC	CASGSTGSMDGYTF
TRBD1	-	TRBV18	TRBJ1-1	TGTGCCAGCTCACTCGGGACAGGGTCGAACACTGAAGCTTTCTTT	CASSLGTGSNTEAFF
-	-	TRBV5-5	TRBJ1-2	TGTGCCAGCAGCTTGACTAAGGGGACTCCCAATGGCTACACCTTC	CASSLTKGTPNGYTF
TRBD2	-	TRBV2	TRBJ2-3	TGTGCCAGCAGACGGACTAGCGGGGGGGTGGTGCGCACAGATACGCAGTATTTT	CASRRTSGGVVRTDTQYF
TRBD1	-	TRBV7-9	TRBJ2-7	TGTGCCAGCAGCTTCAGTTCAGGGGGCGACGAGCAGTACTTC	CASSFSSGGDEQYF
TRBD2	-	TRBV6-5	TRBJ2-5	TGTGCCAGCAGGGTTTCGGGGGGGACAGAGACCCAGTACTTC	CASRVSGGTETQYF
-	-	TRBV5-1	TRBJ2-3	TGCGCCAGCAGCTTGGCAGGGATAAGATTCACAGATACGCAGTATTTT	CASSLAGIRFTDTQYF
TRBD1	few	TRBV18	TRBJ1-2	TGTGCCAGCTCACTTGACAGGGTCGGGGTGAACTATGGCTACACCTTC	CASSLDRVGVNYGYTF
-	-	TRBV15	TRBJ1-2	TGTGCCACCAGCAGAGGGGGGGGTGGCTACACCTTC	CATSRGGGGYTF
TRBD1	once	TRBV7-9	TRBJ1-5	TGTGCCAGCAGCGACCGGGACAGGGGGTTTGCGGGTCAGCCCCAGCATTTT	CASSDRDRGFAGQPQHF
TRBD2	-	TRBV7-2	TRBJ2-1	TGTGCCAGCAGCCCCTGGACTAGCGGGGGCTACAATGAGCAGTTCTTC	CASSPWTSGGYNEQFF
TRBD2	-	TRBV4-1	TRBJ2-5	TGCGCCAGCAGCCAAGTGCTAGCGGGGGTAGAGACCCAGTACTTC	CASSQVLAGVETQYF
TRBD1	once	TRBV19	TRBJ1-1	TGTGCCAGTAGTATAAGGAGGGGGCACACTGAAGCTTTCTTT	CASSIRRGHTEAFF
-	-	TRBV14	TRBJ1-1	TGTGCCAGCGGCTCGGCGCGGGGTAACACTGAAGCTTTCTTT	CASGSARGNTEAFF
-	-	TRBV6-4	TRBJ1-2	TGTGCCAGCAGTGACACCGTCGGGAAAAAAAGAGGCTACACCTTC	CASSDTVGKKRGYTF
-	-	TRBV5-1	TRBJ1-1	TGCGCCAGCAGCTTCAACAGGGAAACTGAAGCTTTCTTT	CASSFNRETEAFF
TRBD1	-	TRBV5-4	TRBJ1-1	TGTGCCAGCAGCTCGATAGGACAGGGGGCAGCTGAAGCTTTCTTT	CASSSIGQGAAEAFF
-	-	TRBV7-2	TRBJ1-3	TGTGCCAGCAGCCCGATGTGGGGGGACACCATATATTTT	CASSPMWGDTIYF
-	-	TRBV4-1	TRBJ1-2	TGCGCCAGCAGCCAAAGGCACTGGGGGGAACGCCTAGACTATGGCTACACCTTC	CASSQRHWGERLDYGYTF
TRBD1	-	TRBV19	TRBJ1-1	TGTGCCAGTAGCCACAGGGGGCTGACTGAAGCTTTCTTT	CASSHRGLTEAFF
TRBD1	-	TRBV7-2	TRBJ1-2	TGTGCCAGCAGCTTATGGACAGGGGGCTATGGCTACACCTTC	CASSLWTGGYGYTF
TRBD1	-	TRBV29-1	TRBJ2-7	TGCAGCGTCCAGAGGGACAGGGGCGAGCAGTACTTC	CSVQRDRGEQYF
-	once	TRBV3-1/TRBV3-2	TRBJ1-2	TGTGCCAGCAGCCCTCGCAGAAACTATGGCTACACCTTC	CASSPRRNYGYTF
-	-	TRBV29-1	TRBJ2-5	TGCAGCGTTGGGAGCCGGGGTGGGGAGACCCAGTACTTC	CSVGSRGGETQYF
-	-	TRBV19	TRBJ1-5	TGTGCCAGTAGTGTAGACAGCTTGACTCTTTTCACCCTTAGCAATCAGCCCCAGCATTTT	CASSVDSLTLFTLSNQPQHF